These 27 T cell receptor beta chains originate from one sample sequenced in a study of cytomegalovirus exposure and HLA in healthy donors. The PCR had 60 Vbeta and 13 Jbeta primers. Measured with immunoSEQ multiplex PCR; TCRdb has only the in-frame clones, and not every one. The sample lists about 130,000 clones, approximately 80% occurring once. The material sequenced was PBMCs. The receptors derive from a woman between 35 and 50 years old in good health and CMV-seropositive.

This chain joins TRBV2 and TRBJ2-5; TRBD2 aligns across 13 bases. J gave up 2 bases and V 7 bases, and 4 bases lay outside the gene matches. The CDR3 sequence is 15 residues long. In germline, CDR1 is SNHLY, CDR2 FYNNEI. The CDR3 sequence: CASNGGLAGQETQYF. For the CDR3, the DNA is TGTGCCAGCAACGGGGGACTAGCGGGACAAGAGACCCAGTACTTC.

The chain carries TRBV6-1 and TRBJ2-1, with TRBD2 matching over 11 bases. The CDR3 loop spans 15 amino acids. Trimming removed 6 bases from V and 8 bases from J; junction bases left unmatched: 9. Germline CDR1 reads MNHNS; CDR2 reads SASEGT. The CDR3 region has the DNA TGTGCCAGCAGATCGACTAGCGGGGTGTGGGATGAGCAGTTCTTC. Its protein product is CASRSTSGVWDEQFF.

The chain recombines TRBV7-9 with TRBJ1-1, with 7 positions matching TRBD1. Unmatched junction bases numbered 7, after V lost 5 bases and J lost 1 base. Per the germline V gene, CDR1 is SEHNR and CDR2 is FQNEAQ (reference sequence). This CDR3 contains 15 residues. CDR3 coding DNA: TGTGCCAGCAGCCCAAGGACAGGCTCGAACACTGAAGCTTTCTTT. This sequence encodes CASSPRTGSNTEAFF.

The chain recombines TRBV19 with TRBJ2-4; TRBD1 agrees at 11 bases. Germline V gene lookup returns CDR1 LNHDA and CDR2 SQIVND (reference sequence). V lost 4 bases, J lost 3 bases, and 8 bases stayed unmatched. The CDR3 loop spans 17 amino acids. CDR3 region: CASSTTDRGLGKNIQYF. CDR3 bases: TGTGCCAGTAGTACCACGGACAGGGGGCTTGGCAAAAACATTCAGTACTTC.

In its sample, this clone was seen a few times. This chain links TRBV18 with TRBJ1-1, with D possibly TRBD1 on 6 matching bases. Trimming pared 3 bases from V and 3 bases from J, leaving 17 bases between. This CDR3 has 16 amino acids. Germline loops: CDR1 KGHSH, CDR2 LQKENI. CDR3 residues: CASSPNPRGLDTEAFF. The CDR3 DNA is TGTGCCAGCTCACCGAACCCGAGGGGGTTGGACACTGAAGCTTTCTTT.

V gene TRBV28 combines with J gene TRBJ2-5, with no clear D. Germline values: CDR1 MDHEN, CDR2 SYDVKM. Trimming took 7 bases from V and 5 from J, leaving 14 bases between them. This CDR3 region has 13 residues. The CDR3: CASTRPPGETQYF. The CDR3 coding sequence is TGTGCCAGCACCCGACCTCCCGGGGAGACCCAGTACTTC.

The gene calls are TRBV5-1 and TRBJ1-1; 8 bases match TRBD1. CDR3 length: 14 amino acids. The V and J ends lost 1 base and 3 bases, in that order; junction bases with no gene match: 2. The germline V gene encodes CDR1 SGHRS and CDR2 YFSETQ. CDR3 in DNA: TGCGCCAGCAGCTTGCAGGGGGCCGACACTGAAGCTTTCTTT. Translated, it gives CASSLQGADTEAFF.

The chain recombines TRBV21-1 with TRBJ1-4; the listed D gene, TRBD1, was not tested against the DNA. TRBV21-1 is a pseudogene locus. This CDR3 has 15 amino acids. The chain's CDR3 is CASSVRDREYEKLFF. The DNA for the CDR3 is TGTGCCAGCAGCGTCCGGGACAGGGAGTATGAAAAACTGTTTTTT.

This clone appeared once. The CDR3 DNA follows: TGTGCCATCGACACTGGCTATGGCTACACCTTC. It translates to CAIDTGYGYTF. This chain uses TRBV28 with TRBJ1-2; D is unclear. Germline V CDR1 and CDR2: MDHEN, SYDVKM. The CDR3 contains 11 residues. V lost 10 bases to trimming and J lost 4 bases, with 10 bases between them.

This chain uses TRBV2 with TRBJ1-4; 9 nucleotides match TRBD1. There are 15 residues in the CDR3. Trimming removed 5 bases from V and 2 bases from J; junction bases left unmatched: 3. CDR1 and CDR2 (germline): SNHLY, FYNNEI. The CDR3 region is CASSYTGGTNEKLFF. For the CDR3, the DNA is TGTGCCAGCAGTTACACAGGGGGCACTAATGAAAAACTGTTTTTT. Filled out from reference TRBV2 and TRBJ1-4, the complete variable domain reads EPEVTQTPSHQVTQMGQEVILRCVPISNHLYFYWYRQILGQKVEFLVSFYNNEISEKSEIFDDQFSVERPDGSNFTLKIRSTKLEDSAMYFCASSYTGGTNEKLFFGSGTQLSVL.

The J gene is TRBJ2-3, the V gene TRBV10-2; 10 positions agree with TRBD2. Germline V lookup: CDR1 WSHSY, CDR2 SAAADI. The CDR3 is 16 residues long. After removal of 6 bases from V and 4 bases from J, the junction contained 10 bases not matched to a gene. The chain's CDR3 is CASSPKREGLSDTQYF. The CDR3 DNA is TGCGCCAGCAGCCCCAAGCGGGAGGGTTTGTCAGATACGCAGTATTTT.

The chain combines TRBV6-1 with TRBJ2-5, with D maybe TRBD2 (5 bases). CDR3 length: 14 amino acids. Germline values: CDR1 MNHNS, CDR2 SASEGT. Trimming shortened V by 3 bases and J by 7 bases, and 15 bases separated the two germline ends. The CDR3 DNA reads TGTGCCAGCAGTGATTGGAGGCCGAAGAGGACCCAGTACTTC. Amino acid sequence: CASSDWRPKRTQYF.

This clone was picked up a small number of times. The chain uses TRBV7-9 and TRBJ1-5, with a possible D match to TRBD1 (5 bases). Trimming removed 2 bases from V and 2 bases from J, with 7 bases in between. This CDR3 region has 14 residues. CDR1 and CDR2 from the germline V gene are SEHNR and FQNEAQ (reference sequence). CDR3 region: CASSLTGGNQPQHF. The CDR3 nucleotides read TGTGCCAGCAGCTTAACGGGGGGCAATCAGCCCCAGCATTTT.

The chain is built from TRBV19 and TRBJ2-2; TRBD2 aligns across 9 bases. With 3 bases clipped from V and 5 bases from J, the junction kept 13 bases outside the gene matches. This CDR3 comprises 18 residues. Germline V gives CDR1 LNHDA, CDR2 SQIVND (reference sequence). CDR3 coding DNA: TGTGCCAGTAGTATCCCCCGCAGTAGCGGGAGAACTACCGGGGAGCTGTTTTTT. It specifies CASSIPRSSGRTTGELFF.

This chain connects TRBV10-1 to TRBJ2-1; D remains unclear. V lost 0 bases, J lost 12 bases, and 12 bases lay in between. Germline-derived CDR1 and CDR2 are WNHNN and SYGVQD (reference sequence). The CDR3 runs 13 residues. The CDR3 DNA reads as TGCGCCAGCAGTGAGTCGACAATAGGCGTGCAGTTCTTC. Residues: CASSESTIGVQFF.

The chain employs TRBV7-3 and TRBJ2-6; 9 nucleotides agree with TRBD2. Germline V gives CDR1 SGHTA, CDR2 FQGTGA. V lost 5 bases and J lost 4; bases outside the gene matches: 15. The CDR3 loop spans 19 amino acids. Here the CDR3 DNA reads TGTGCCAGCAGCGCCCCAAGGCGGGAGGGCCTCTCCGGGGCCAACGTCCTGACTTTC. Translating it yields CASSAPRREGLSGANVLTF.

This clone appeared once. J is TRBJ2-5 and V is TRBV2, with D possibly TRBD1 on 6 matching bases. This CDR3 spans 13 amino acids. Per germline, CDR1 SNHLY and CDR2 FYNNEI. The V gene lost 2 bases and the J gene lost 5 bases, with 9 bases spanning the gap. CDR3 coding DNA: TGTGCCAGCAGTGAAAGGGGGATGGAGACCCAGTACTTC. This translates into CASSERGMETQYF.

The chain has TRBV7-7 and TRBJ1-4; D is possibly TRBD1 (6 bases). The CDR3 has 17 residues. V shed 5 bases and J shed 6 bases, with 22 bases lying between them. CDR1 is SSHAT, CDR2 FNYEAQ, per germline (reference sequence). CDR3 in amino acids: CASSATPGVEVHEKLFF. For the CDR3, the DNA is TGTGCCAGCAGCGCGACGCCAGGGGTAGAGGTTCATGAAAAACTGTTTTTT. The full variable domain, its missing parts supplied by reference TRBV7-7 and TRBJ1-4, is GAGVSQSPRYKVTKRGQDVTLRCDPISSHATLYWYQQALGQGPEFLTYFNYEAQPDKSGLPSDRFSAERPEGSISTLTIQRTEQRDSAMYRCASSATPGVEVHEKLFFGSGTQLSVL.

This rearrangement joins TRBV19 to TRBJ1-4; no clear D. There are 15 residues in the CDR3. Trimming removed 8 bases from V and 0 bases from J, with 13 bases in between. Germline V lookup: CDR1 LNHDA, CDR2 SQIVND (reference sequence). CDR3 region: CASAHGVATNEKLFF. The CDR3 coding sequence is TGTGCCAGTGCCCATGGAGTTGCAACTAATGAAAAACTGTTTTTT.

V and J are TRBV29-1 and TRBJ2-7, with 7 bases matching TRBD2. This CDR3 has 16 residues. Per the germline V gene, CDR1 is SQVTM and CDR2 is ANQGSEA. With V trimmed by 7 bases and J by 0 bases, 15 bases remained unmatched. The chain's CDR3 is CSARGSFGGSSYEQYF. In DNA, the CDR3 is TGCAGCGCCAGAGGGAGCTTTGGCGGGAGCTCCTACGAGCAGTACTTC.

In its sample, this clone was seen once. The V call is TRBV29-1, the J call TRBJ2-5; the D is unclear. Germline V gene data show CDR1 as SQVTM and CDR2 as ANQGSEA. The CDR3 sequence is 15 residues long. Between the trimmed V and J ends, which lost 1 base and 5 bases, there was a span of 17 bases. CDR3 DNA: TGCAGCGTTGAAGTAAGAACAGTCCCCGGTGAGACCCAGTACTTC. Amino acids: CSVEVRTVPGETQYF.

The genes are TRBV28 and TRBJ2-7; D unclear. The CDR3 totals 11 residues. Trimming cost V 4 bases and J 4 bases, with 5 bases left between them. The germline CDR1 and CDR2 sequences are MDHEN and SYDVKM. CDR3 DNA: TGTGCCAGCAGTTCCCCTTACGAGCAGTACTTC. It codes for CASSSPYEQYF.

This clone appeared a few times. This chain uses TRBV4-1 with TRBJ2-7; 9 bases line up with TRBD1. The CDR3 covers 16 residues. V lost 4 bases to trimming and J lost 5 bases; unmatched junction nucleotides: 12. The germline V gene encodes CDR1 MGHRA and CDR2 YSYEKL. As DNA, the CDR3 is TGCGCCAGCAGCCCCTATTCGAACAGGGGGCTGCACGAGCAGTACTTC. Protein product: CASSPYSNRGLHEQYF.

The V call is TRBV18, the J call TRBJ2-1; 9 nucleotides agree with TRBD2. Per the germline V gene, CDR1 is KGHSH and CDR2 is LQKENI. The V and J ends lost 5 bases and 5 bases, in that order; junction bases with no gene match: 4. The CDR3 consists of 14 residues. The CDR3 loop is CASSSGLADNEQFF. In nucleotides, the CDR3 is TGTGCCAGCTCATCGGGACTAGCAGACAATGAGCAGTTCTTC.

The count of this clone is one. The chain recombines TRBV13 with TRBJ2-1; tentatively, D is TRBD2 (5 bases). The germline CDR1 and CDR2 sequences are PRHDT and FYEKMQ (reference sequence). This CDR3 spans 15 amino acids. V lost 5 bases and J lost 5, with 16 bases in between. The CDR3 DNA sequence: TGTGCCAGCAGCGGTCTAGCCCTAGAGGACAATGAGCAGTTCTTC. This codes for CASSGLALEDNEQFF.

As DNA, the CDR3 is TGCGCCAGCAGCCCTACTGGCAGGGCTTTATCCTACGAGCAGTACTTC. This sequence encodes CASSPTGRALSYEQYF. The chain recombines TRBV5-1 with TRBJ2-7, with a weak D call TRBD1 (5 bases). The germline V gene has CDR1 SGHRS and CDR2 YFSETQ. V lost 4 bases and J 1 base, leaving 18 bases between the germline ends. There are 16 residues in the CDR3.

The CDR3 region has the DNA TGTGCCAGCTTCCCCTATAGGAGCTCCTACAATGAGCAGTTCTTC. It is translated as CASFPYRSSYNEQFF. The chain joins TRBV6-5 to TRBJ2-1; unclear D gene. CDR1 and CDR2 (germline): MNHEY, SVGAGI. The germline V and J ends were trimmed by 8 bases and 0 bases, with 14 bases remaining between them. The CDR3 has 15 residues.